The table lists the clone carrying this T cell receptor (beta chain) with many counts. Its antigen is as yet unknown. The sample comes from a study of T cells in Graves' hyperthyroidism and ophthalmopathy. Study-wide results and caveats: Ophthalmopathy was predicted by the model a median of about 6.5 months ahead of onset. Most thyroid clonotypes with frequency above 0.001 were detected in blood.

For the diagnoses, clinical symptoms, serum thyroxine and TRAb, thyroid ultrasound and orbital computed tomography were used. A 10 ml volume of fresh peripheral blood provided the PBMCs. The CDR3 extends over 13 amino acids. V shed 6 bases and J shed 6 bases, with 14 bases lying between them. CDR1 and CDR2 (germline): MDHEN, SYDVKM. Authors of the study amplified TCR beta CDR3 regions from RNA transcripts. First-round RT-PCR targeting the TCR CDR3 was performed with the HTBI primer set. TCRdb analysed the multiplex PCR reads with MiXCR anew, one entry per CDR3 protein. Counted here are a few hundred thousand distinct CDR3 sequences, roughly 15% occurring once; the ten biggest clones make up roughly 19%.

This receptor was identified in a woman aged 55-70 years with Graves' ophthalmopathy. The sample taken for sequencing was blood. The rearrangement links TRBV28 to TRBJ1-1; D gene uncertain. The DNA for the CDR3 is TGTGCCAGCAGCATACCGCCCGGTTCTGAAGCTTTCTTT. Its protein product is CASSIPPGSEAFF.